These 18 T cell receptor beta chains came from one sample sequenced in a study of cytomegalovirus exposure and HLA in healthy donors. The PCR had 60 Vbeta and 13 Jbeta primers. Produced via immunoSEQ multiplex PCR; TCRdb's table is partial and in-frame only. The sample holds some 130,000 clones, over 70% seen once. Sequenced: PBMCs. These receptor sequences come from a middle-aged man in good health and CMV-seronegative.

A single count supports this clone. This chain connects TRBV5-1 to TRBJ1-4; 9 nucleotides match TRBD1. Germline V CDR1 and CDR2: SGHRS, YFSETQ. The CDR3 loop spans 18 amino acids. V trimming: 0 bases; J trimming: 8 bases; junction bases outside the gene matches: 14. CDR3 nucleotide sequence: TGCGCCAGCAGCTTGGTATTCCGGTTGGGACAGGGTGAGGAAAAACTGTTTTTT. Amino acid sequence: CASSLVFRLGQGEEKLFF. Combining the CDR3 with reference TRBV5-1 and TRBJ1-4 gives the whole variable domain KAGVTQTPRYLIKTRGQQVTLSCSPISGHRSVSWYQQTPGQGLQFLFEYFSETQRNKGNFPGRFSGRQFSNSRSEMNVSTLELGDSALYLCASSLVFRLGQGEEKLFFGSGTQLSVL.

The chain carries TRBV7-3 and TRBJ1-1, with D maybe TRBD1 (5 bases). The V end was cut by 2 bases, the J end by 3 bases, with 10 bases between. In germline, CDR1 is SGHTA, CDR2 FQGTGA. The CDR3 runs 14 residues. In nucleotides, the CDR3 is TGTGCCAGCAGCTTATCAGGGTTGCACACTGAAGCTTTCTTT. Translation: CASSLSGLHTEAFF.

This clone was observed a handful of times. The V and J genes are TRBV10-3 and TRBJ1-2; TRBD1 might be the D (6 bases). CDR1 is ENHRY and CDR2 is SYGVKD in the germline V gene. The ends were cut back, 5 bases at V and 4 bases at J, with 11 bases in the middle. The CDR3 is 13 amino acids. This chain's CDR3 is CAISTDRIYGYTF. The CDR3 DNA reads TGTGCCATCAGTACCGACAGGATCTATGGCTACACCTTC.

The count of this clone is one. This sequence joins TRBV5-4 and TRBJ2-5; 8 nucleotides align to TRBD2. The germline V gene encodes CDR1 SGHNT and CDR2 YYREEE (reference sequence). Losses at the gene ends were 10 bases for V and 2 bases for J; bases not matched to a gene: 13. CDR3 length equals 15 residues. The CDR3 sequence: CAFNRVSGRQETQYF. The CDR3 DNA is TGTGCCTTCAATAGGGTCAGCGGGAGACAAGAGACCCAGTACTTC.

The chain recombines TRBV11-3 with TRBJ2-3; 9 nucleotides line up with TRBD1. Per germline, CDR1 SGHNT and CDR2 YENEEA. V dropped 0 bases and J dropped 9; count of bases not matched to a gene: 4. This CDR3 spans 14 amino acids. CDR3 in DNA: TGTGCCAGCAGCTTAGAGGTGGGGACAGGGACGCAGTATTTT. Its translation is CASSLEVGTGTQYF.

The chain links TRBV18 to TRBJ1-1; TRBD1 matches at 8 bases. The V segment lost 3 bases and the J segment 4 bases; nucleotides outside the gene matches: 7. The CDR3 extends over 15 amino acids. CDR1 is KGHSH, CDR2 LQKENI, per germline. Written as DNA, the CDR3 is TGTGCCAGCTCACCGACAGGGGCAGGAGGCACTGAAGCTTTCTTT. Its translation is CASSPTGAGGTEAFF. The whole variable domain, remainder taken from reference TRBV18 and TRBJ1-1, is NAGVMQNPRHLVRRRGQEARLRCSPMKGHSHVYWYRQLPEEGLKFMVYLQKENIIDESGMPKERFSAEFPKEGPSILRIQQVVRGDSAAYFCASSPTGAGGTEAFFGQGTRLTVV.

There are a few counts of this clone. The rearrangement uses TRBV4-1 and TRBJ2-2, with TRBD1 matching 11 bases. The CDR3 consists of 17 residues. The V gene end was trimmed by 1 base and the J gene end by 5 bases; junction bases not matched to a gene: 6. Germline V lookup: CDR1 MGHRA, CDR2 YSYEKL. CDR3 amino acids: CASSQATGTGGTGELFF. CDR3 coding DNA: TGCGCCAGCAGCCAAGCCACCGGGACAGGGGGGACCGGGGAGCTGTTTTTT.

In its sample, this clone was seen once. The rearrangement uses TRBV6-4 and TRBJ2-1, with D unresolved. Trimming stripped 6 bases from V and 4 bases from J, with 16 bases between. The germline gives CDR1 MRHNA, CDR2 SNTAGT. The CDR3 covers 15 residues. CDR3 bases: TGTGCCAGCAGCCTTGCAGGCTCCCATTACAATGAGCAGTTCTTC. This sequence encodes CASSLAGSHYNEQFF.

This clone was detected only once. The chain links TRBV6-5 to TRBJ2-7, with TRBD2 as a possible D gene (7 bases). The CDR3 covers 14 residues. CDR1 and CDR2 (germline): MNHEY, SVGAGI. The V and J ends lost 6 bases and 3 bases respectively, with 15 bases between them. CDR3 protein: CASRKSGEGYEQYF. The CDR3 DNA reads TGTGCCAGCAGAAAGTCAGGGGAGGGCTACGAGCAGTACTTC.

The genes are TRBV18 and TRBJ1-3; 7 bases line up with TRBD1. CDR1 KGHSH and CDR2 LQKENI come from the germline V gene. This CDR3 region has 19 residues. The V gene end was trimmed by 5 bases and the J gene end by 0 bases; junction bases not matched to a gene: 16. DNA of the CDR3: TGTGCCAGCTCATCGAGAGAGCAGGGGGTATATTTCTCTGGAAACACCATATATTTT. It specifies CASSSREQGVYFSGNTIYF. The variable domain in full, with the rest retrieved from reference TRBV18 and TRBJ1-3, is NAGVMQNPRHLVRRRGQEARLRCSPMKGHSHVYWYRQLPEEGLKFMVYLQKENIIDESGMPKERFSAEFPKEGPSILRIQQVVRGDSAAYFCASSSREQGVYFSGNTIYFGEGSWLTVV.

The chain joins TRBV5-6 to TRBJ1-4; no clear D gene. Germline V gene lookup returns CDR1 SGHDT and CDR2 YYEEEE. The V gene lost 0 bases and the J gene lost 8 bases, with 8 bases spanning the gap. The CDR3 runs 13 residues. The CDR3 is CASSLEAGEKLFF. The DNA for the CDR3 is TGTGCCAGCAGCTTGGAGGCGGGGGAAAAACTGTTTTTT.

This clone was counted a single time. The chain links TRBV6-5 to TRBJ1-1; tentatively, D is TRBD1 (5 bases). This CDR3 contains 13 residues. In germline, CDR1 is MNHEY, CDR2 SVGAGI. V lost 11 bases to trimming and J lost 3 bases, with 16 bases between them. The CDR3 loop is CAVQSQGDTEAFF. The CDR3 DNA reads TGTGCCGTACAAAGCCAGGGTGACACTGAAGCTTTCTTT.

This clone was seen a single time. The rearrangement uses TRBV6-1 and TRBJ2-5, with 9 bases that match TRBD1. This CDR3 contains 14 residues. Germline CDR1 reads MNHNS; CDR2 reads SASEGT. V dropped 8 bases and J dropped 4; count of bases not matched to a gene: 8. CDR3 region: CASSLGTGIETQYF. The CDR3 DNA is TGTGCCAGCTCCCTGGGGACAGGGATAGAGACCCAGTACTTC.

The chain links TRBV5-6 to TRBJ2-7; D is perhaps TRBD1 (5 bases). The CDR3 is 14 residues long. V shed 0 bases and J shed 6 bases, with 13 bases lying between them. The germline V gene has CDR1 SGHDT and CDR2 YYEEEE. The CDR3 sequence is CASSLAAGLGEQYF. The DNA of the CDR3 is TGTGCCAGCAGCTTGGCGGCAGGGTTGGGCGAGCAGTACTTC.

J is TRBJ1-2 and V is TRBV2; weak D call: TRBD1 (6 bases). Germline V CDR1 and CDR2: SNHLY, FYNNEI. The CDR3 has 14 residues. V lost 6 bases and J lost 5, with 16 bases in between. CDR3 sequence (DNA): TGTGCCAGCAGCCCCGGGGGGGGCGTATATGGCTACACCTTC. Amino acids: CASSPGGGVYGYTF.

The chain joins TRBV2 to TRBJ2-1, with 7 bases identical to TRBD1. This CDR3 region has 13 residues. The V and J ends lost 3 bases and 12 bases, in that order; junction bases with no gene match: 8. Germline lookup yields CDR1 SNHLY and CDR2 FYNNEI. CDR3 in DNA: TGTGCCAGCAGTGATGGACCCTGGACAGGGCAGTTCTTC. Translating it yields CASSDGPWTGQFF.

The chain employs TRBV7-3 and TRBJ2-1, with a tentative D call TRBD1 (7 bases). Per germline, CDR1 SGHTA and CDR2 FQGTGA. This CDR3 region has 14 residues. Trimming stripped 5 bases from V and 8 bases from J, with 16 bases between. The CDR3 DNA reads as TGTGCCAGCAGCCCCCAGGGGGACTTAGATGAGCAGTTCTTC. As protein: CASSPQGDLDEQFF.

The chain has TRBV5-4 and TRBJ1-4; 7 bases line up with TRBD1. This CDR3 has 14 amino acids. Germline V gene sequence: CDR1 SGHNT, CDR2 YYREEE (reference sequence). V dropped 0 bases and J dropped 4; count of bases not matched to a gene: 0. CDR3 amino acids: CASSLDRGNEKLFF. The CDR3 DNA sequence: TGTGCCAGCAGCTTGGACAGGGGTAATGAAAAACTGTTTTTT.